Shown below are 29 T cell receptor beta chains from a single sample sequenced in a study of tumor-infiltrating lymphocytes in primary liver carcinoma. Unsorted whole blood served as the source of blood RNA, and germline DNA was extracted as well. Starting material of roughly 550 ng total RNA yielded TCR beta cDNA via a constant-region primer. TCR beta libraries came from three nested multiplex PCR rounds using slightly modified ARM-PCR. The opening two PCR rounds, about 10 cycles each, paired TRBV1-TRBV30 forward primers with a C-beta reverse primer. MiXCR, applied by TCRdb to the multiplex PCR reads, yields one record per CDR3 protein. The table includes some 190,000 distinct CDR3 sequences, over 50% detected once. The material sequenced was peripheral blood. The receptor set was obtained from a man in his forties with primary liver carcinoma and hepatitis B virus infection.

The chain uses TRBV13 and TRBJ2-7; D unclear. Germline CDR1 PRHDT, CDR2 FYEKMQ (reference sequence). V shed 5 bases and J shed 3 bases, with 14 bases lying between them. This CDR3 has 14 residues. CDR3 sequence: CASSPTLSFYEQYF. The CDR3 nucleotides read TGTGCCAGCAGCCCGACACTGAGCTTCTACGAGCAGTACTTC.

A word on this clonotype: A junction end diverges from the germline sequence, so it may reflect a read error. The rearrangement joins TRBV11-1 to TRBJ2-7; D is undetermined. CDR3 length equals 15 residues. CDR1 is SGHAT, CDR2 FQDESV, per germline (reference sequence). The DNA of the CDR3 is TGTGCCAGCTGCTTAGAATCAAGAGTCTCCTACGAGCAGTATTTC. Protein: CASCLESRVSYEQYF. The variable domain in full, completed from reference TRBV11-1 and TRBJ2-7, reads EAEVAQSPRYKITEKSQAVAFWCDPISGHATLYWYRQILGQGPELLVQFQDESVVDDSQLPKDRFSAERLKGVDSTLKIQPAELGDSAMYLCASCLESRVSYEQYFGPGTRLTVT.

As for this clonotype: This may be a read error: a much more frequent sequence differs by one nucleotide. The CDR3 nucleotides read TGTGCCAGCACCATTCTAGCGGCGAACTCCTACGAGCAGTACTTC. This translates into CASTILAANSYEQYF. The rearrangement joins TRBV11-2 to TRBJ2-7; 7 nucleotides align to TRBD2. The germline gives CDR1 SGHAT, CDR2 FQNNGV. Unmatched junction bases numbered 9, after V lost 7 bases and J lost 0 bases. The CDR3 runs 15 residues.

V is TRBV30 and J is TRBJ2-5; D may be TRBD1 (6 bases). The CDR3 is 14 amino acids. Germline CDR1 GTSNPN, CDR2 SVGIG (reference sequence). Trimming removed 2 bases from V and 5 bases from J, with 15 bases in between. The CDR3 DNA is TGTGCCTGGAGTACGGGACAATCATGGGAGACCCAGTACTTC. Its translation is CAWSTGQSWETQYF.

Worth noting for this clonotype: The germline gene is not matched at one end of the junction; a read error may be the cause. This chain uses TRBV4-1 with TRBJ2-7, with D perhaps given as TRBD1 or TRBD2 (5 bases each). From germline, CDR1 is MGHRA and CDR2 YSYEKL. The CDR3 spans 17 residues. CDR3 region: CARSQVQGARAEYEQYF. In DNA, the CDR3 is TGCGCCAGGAGCCAAGTCCAGGGAGCGCGGGCCGAATACGAGCAGTACTTC.

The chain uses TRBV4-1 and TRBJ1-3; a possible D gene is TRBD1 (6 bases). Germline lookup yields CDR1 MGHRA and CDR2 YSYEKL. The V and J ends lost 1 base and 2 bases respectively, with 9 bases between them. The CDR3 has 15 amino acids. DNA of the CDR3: TGCGCCAGCAGCCAAGCACAGGGCCCTGGAAACACCATATATTTT. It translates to CASSQAQGPGNTIYF.

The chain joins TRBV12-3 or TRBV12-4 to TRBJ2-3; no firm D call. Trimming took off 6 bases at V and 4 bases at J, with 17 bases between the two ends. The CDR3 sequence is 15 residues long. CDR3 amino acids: CASSSHPDGADTQYF. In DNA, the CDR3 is TGTGCCAGCAGCTCACACCCCGACGGAGCAGATACGCAGTATTTT.

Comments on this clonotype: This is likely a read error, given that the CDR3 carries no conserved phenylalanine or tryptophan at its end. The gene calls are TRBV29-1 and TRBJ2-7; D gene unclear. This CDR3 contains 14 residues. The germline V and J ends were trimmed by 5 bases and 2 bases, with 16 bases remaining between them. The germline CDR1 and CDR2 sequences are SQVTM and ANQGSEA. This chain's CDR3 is CSVTGRTTAYEQYS. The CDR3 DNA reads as TGCAGCGTTACCGGACGAACTACAGCCTACGAGCAGTACTCC.

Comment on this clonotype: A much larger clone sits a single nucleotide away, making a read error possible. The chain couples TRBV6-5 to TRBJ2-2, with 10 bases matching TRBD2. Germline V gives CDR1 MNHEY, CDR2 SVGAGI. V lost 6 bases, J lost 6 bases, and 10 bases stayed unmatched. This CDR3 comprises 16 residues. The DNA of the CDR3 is TGTGCCAGCAGAAGCGGGAGGGGACCCCTCGCCGGGGAGCTGTTTTTT. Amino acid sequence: CASRSGRGPLAGELFF.

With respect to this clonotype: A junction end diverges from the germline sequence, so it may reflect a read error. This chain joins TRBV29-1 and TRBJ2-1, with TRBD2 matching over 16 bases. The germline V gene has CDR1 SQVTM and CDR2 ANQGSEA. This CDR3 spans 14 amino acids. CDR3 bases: TGCAGCGTTCGGGGACTAGCGGGAGGGAATGAGCACTTCTTC. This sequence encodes CSVRGLAGGNEHFF.

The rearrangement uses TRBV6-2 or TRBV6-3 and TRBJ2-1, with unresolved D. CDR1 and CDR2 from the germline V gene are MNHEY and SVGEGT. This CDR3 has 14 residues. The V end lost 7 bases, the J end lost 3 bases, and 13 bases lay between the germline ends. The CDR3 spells CASNSLVDYNEQFF. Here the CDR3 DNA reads TGTGCCAGCAATAGCTTAGTAGACTACAATGAGCAGTTCTTC.

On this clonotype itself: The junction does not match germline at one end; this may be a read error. CDR3 in amino acids: CASSIGFLGTPFAF. In nucleotides, the CDR3 is TGTGCCAGCAGCATTGGTTTCTTAGGGACTCCTTTTGCGTTC. The V call is TRBV11-2, the J call TRBJ2-5, with TRBD2 as a possible D gene (6 bases). Germline V gives CDR1 SGHAT, CDR2 FQNNGV. The CDR3 spans 14 residues. The complete variable domain, with remaining parts taken from reference TRBV11-2 and TRBJ2-5, reads EAGVAQSPRYKIIEKRQSVAFWCNPISGHATLYWYQQILGQGPKLLIQFQNNGVVDDSQLPKDRFSAERLKGVDSTLKIQPAKLEDSAVYLCASSIGFLGTPFAFGPGTRLLVL.

CDR3 in amino acids: CASSLPSYQPQHF. The CDR3 DNA reads as TGTGCCAGCAGTTTACCCAGCTATCAGCCCCAGCATTTT. The chain is built from TRBV12-3 or TRBV12-4 and TRBJ1-5, with D unclear. The CDR3 is 13 amino acids. Trimming stripped 2 bases from V and 5 bases from J, with 7 bases between.

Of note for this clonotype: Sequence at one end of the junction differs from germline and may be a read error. The CDR3 sequence is CDSSPLGDEDGELFF. In DNA, the CDR3 is TGTGACAGCAGCCCCTTAGGGGACGAGGACGGGGAGCTGTTTTTT. The chain is built from TRBV14 and TRBJ2-2; D may be TRBD1 or TRBD2 (5 bases each). The CDR3 runs 15 residues. Germline V lookup: CDR1 SGHDN, CDR2 FVKESK.

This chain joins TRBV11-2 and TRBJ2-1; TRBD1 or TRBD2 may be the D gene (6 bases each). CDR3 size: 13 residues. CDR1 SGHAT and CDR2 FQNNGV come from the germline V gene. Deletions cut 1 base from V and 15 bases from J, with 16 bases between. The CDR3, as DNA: TGTGCCAGCAGCTTAGGGGGGCCGAGGGACTCGTTCTTC. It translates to CASSLGGPRDSFF.

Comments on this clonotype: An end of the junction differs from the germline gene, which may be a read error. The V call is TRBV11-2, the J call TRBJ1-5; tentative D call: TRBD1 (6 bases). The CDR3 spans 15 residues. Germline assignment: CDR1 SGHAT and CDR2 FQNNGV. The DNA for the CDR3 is TGTGCCAACAGCCTGGACCCGGACAGAAATCAGCCCCAGCATTTT. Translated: CANSLDPDRNQPQHF.

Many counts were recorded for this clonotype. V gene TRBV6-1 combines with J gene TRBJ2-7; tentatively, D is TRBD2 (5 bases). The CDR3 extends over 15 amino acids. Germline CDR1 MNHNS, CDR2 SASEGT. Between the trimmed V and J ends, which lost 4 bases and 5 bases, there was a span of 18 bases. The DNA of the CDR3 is TGTGCCAGCAGTGTAATGGCACACCGGGGTGACGAGCAGTACTTC. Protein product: CASSVMAHRGDEQYF.

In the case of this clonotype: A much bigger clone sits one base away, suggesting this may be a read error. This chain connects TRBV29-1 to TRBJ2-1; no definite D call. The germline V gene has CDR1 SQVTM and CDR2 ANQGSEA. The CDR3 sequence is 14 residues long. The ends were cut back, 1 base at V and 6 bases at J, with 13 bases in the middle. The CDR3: CSVEARPPANEQFF. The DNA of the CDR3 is TGCAGCGTTGAAGCTAGACCCCCGGCCAATGAGCAGTTCTTC.

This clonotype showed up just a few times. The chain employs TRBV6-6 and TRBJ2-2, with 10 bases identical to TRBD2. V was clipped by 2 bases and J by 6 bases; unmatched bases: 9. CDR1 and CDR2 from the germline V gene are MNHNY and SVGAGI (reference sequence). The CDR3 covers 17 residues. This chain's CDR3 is CASSYIEASGSSGELFF. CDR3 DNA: TGTGCCAGCAGTTACATCGAGGCTAGCGGGAGTTCCGGGGAGCTGTTTTTT.

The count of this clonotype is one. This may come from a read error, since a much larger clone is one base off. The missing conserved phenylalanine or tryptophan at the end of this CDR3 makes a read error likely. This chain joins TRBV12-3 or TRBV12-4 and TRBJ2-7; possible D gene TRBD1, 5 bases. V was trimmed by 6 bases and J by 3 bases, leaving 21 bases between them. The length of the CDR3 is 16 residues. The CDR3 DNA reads TGTGCCAGCAGCCTTACGGGTTTAAGGGGCTTCTACGAGCAGTACTAC. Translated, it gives CASSLTGLRGFYEQYY.

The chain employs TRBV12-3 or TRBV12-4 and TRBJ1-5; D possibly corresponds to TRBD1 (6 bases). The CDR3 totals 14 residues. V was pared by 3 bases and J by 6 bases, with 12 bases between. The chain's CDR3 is CASSFTGKSQPQHF. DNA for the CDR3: TGTGCCAGCAGTTTCACAGGGAAGAGTCAGCCCCAGCATTTT.

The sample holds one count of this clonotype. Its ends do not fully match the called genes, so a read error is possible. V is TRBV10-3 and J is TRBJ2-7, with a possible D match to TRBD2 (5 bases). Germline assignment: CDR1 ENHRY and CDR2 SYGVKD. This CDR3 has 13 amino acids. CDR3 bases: TGTGCCATCAGTCTATCTAGCTCCTACGAGCAGTGCTTC. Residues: CAISLSSSYEQCF.

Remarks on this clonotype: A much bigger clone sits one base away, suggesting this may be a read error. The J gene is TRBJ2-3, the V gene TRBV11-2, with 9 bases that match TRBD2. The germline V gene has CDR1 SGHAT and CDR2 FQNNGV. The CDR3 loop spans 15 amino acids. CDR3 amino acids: CAGSWGAGGPDTQYF. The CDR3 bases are TGTGCCGGCAGCTGGGGGGCGGGAGGGCCCGATACGCAGTATTTT. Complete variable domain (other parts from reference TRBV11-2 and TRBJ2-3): EAGVAQSPRYKIIEKRQSVAFWCNPISGHATLYWYQQILGQGPKLLIQFQNNGVVDDSQLPKDRFSAERLKGVDSTLKIQPAKLEDSAVYLCAGSWGAGGPDTQYFGPGTRLTVL.

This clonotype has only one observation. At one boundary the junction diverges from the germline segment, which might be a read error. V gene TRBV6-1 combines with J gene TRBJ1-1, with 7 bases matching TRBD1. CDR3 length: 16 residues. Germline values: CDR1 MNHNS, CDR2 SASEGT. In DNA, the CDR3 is TGTGCAAGCAGTGAATTGGGAGGGACAGACAACACTGAAGCTTTCTTT. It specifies CASSELGGTDNTEAFF.

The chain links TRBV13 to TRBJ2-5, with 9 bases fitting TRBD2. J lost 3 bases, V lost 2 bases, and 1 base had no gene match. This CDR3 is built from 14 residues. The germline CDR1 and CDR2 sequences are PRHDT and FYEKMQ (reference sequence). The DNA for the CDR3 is TGTGCCAGCAGCTTAAGACTAGCGGAAGAGACCCAGTACTTC. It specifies CASSLRLAEETQYF.

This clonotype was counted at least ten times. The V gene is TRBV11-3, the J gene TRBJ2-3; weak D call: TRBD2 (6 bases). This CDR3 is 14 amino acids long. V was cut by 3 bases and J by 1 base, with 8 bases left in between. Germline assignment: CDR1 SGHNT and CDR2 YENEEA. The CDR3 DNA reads TGTGCCAGCAGCTTGTCGGGGGGCACAGATACGCAGTATTTT. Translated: CASSLSGGTDTQYF.

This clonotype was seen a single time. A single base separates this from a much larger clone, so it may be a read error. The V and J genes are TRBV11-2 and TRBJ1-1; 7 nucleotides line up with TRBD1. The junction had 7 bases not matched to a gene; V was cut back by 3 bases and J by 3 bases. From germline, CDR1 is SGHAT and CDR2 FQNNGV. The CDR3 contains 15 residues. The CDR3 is CASSLGTEGYTEAFF. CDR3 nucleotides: TGTGCCAGCAGCTTGGGGACAGAGGGCTACACTGAAGCTTTCTTT.

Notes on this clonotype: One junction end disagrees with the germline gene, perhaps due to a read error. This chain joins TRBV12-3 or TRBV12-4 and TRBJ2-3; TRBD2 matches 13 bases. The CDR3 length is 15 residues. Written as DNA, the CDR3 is TGTGCCAGCGGCCGACTAGCGGGAGGCACAGATACGCAGTACTTT. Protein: CASGRLAGGTDTQYF.

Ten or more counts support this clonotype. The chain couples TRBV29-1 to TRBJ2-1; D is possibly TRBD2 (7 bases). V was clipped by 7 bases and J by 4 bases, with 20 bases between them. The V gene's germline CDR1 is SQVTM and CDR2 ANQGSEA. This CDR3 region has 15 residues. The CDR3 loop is CSGGGLAGAYNEQFF. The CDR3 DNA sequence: TGCAGCGGCGGGGGCCTTGCGGGAGCGTACAATGAGCAGTTCTTC.